This TCR beta chain was sequenced for a study of neurological immune-mediated disorders. Study as a whole: Within the group of approximately 34 multiple sclerosis patients, about 30 were relapsing-remitting, while 3 were secondary progressive.

TCRdb reprocessed the 5' RACE reads with MiXCR, giving one entry per CDR3 protein. The profile shows some 83,000 distinct CDR3 sequences, 2.5% to 3% of them singletons. This clonotype was detected ten times or more. The CDR3 is made up of 12 amino acids. Between the trimmed V and J ends, which lost 3 bases and 8 bases, there was a span of 10 bases. The germline CDR1 and CDR2 sequences are DFQATT and SNEGSKA (reference sequence). V is TRBV20-1 and J is TRBJ1-4; D remains ambiguous. Sequenced input: PBMCs. The sequence derives from a woman aged 25 to 39 with multiple sclerosis. CDR3 protein: CSASREGEKLFF. For the CDR3, the DNA is TGCAGTGCTAGCCGGGAAGGAGAAAAACTGTTTTTT.